This entry describes one TCR beta chain. V trimming: 3 bases; J trimming: 5 bases; junction bases outside the gene matches: 4. This CDR3 is 15 amino acids long. The germline gives CDR1 SGHTA, CDR2 FQGNSA. The sample comes from a study of blood T cell repertoires in COVID-19. About the research overall: In each case, the material was cDNA or gDNA derived from T cells, B-cell-depleted T cells, or PBMCs.

The protocol was immunoSEQ multiplex PCR, while the TCRdb copy is restricted to in-frame clones and leaves out a portion. The sample holds more than 300,000 clones, around 88% seen once. The TCR sequence derives from a woman aged 25 to 39 with COVID-19, enrolled during active disease. This chain links TRBV7-2 with TRBJ2-5; 12 positions match TRBD2. Sequenced input: peripheral blood. The CDR3 DNA sequence: TGTGCCAGCAGCTTGACTAGCGGGGGATGGGAGACCCAGTACTTC. Translation: CASSLTSGGWETQYF.